This TCR beta chain stems from a study of T cell changes during pregnancy in multiple sclerosis. The assay was immunoSEQ multiplex PCR, and TCRdb's table has in-frame clones only and misses some. The sample lists roughly 75,000 clones, around 92% seen once, with under 2% in the top ten. Trimming at V came to 6 bases and at J to 6 bases, leaving 8 bases not matched to a gene. The CDR3 spans 15 residues. Germline V gene sequence: CDR1 SGHTA, CDR2 FQGNSA. Here the sequenced sample was peripheral blood, taken in the third trimester of pregnancy. The receptor was derived from a female donor in good health, enrolled as a control in a pregnancy study. The chain is built from TRBV7-2 and TRBJ2-2, with 9 bases matching TRBD2. The chain's CDR3 is CASRLRLAESGELFF. The CDR3, as DNA: TGTGCCAGCAGACTTCGACTAGCGGAATCCGGGGAGCTGTTTTTT.